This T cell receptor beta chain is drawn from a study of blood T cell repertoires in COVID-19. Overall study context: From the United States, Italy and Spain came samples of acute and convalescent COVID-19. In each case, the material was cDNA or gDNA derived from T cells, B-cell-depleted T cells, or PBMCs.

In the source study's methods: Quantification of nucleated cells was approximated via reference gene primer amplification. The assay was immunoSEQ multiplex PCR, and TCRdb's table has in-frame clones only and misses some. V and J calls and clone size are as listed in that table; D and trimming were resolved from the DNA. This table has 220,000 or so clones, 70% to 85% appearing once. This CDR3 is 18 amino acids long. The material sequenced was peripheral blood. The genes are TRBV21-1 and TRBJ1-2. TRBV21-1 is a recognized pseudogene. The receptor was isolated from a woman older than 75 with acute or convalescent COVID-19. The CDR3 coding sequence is TGTGCCAGCAGCAGCCCGGCGGGGCCTCTTCGTTCAAACTATGGCTACACCTTC. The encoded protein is CASSSPAGPLRSNYGYTF.